Listed below are T cell receptor beta chains from one sample, sequenced in a study of T cells expressing NK-cell markers. TCRdb reprocessed the 5' RACE reads and stores each CDR3 protein as one record, lacking DNA. Its table records under 600,000 distinct CDR3 sequences. The sequencing sample was made of blood T cells: a sorted CD56 or NKG2C T cell subset, CD4+ or CD8+ T cells, or bulk PBMC T cells (not recorded which). The origin of the receptors is a woman between 50 and 59 years old in good health. CDR3s include the opening cysteine and the closing phenylalanine or tryptophan.

v_call	cdr3_length	j_call	cdr3_aa
TRBV6-1	14	TRBJ2-7	CASSFPGQNYEQYF
TRBV7-2	15	TRBJ2-1	CASSPGRTSDNEQFF
TRBV15	15	TRBJ2-5	CATSRTKRSQETQYF
TRBV20-1	14	TRBJ2-3	CSATPPRSTDTQYF
TRBV29-1	11	TRBJ1-2	CSGLTGLGYTF
TRBV12-3/TRBV12-4	15	TRBJ1-2	CASSQIGARGNGYTF
TRBV28	16	TRBJ2-7	CASSPGSGRAVYEQYF
TRBV5-1	15	TRBJ2-3	CASRKLAGNTDTQYF
TRBV12-3/TRBV12-4	15	TRBJ2-2	CASSVRGGNTGELFF
TRBV12-3/TRBV12-4	17	TRBJ1-1	CASTTGDGDRGVTEAFF
TRBV5-1	18	TRBJ2-2	CASSLGRGTGPNTGELFF
TRBV5-4	15	TRBJ2-4	CASSATGGGKNIQYF
TRBV11-1	19	TRBJ2-1	CASSIGHLLSGRKANEQFF
TRBV5-1	18	TRBJ2-7	CASSLVSVRGDRTYEQYF
TRBV6-5	13	TRBJ2-7	CASSELVNHEQYF
TRBV5-1	14	TRBJ1-1	CASSLDGRSTEAFF
TRBV10-3	13	TRBJ2-4	CAISEGQGNIQYF
TRBV29-1	13	TRBJ1-2	CSVGESRTLGYTF
TRBV29-1	11	TRBJ2-1	CSGAGVGEQFF
TRBV18	16	TRBJ2-1	CASSPLASGFYNEQFF
TRBV5-1	16	TRBJ1-1	CASSGIGQLGRAEAFF
TRBV6-1	14	TRBJ2-2	CASIDRGNTGELFF
TRBV19	13	TRBJ2-3	CASETASTDTQYF
TRBV11-2	15	TRBJ2-6	CATPRRGYGANVLTF
TRBV6-6	14	TRBJ1-1	CASSKDRVNTEAFF
TRBV7-3	17	TRBJ1-5	CASSLTWTGYSNQPQHF
TRBV11-2	14	TRBJ2-3	CASLSLLSTDTQYF
TRBV5-6	16	TRBJ1-1	CASSFGDPEIRTEAFF
TRBV3-1	13	TRBJ2-2	CASGGPTDRELFF
TRBV28	13	TRBJ1-1	CASGEGVFTEAFF
TRBV20-1	17	TRBJ2-3	CSARRQWTGASTDTQYF
TRBV5-1	13	TRBJ2-5	CASSGRLEETQYF
TRBV20-1	14	TRBJ1-4	CSARVRATNEKLFF
TRBV12-3/TRBV12-4	16	TRBJ2-5	CASSLRQGVSQETQYF
TRBV5-6	16	TRBJ2-1	CASSPTDRATFNEQFF